A single sample gave rise to the 25 T cell receptor beta chains below, sequenced in a study of monozygotic twins with inflammatory bowel disease. Each CDR3 protein gets one entry in TCRdb, which reprocessed the 5' RACE reads and gives no DNA. This listing includes some 150,000 distinct CDR3 sequences. Input material: blood. The receptors were sampled from a human donor with ulcerative colitis or Crohn's disease, or a healthy co-twin of an affected twin (not recorded which).

The chain recombines TRBV12-5 with TRBJ1-1. Germline lookup yields CDR1 LGHNT and CDR2 FRNRAP. The CDR3 is made up of 12 amino acids. The CDR3 spells CASGILNTEAFF.

This sequence joins TRBV21-1 and TRBJ1-1. TRBV21-1 is a listed pseudogene. This CDR3 comprises 14 residues. The CDR3 protein is CASASGGRWTEAFF.

The V call is TRBV11-2, the J call TRBJ2-5; no DNA is available, so the TRBD2 call from TCRdb remains unchecked. CDR3 length: 16 amino acids. The germline V gene encodes CDR1 SGHAT and CDR2 FQNNGV. The CDR3 reads CASSLIQRQGLGAQYF.

The J gene is TRBJ2-7, the V gene TRBV20-1; TCRdb calls TRBD2, which cannot be checked without DNA. Germline CDR1 reads DFQATT; CDR2 reads SNEGSKA (reference sequence). This CDR3 comprises 15 residues. CDR3 sequence: CSARPSGASTYEQYF.

The chain couples TRBV28 to TRBJ1-1. From germline, CDR1 is MDHEN and CDR2 SYDVKM. CDR3 size: 14 residues. CDR3 region: CASSLAYGNTEAFF.

J is TRBJ2-1 and V is TRBV6-1; TCRdb's D call, TRBD1, is unchecked because there is no DNA. Germline CDR1 reads MNHNS; CDR2 reads SASEGT. This CDR3 has 15 amino acids. The CDR3 is CASRRLTDSYNEQFF.

The V gene is TRBV12-3 or TRBV12-4, the J gene TRBJ1-1; the D call of TRBD1 rests on TCRdb alone, since no DNA is present to check it. CDR3 length: 14 residues. CDR3 region: CASSFRGHTTEAFF.

The V and J genes are TRBV5-1 and TRBJ2-1; checking the TCRdb D call of TRBD1 is not possible without DNA. The CDR3 spans 16 residues. Germline V CDR1 and CDR2: SGHRS, YFSETQ. The chain's CDR3 is CASRPTGGSSYNEQFF.

The V call is TRBV28, the J call TRBJ1-6; TCRdb's assignment of TRBD1 cannot be checked, as there is no DNA. The CDR3 spans 16 residues. Looked up from germline, CDR1 is MDHEN and CDR2 is SYDVKM. CDR3 sequence: CASSQGVGSYNSPLHF.

The chain uses TRBV29-1 and TRBJ2-5; checking the TCRdb D call of TRBD2 is not possible without DNA. The CDR3 has 13 amino acids. CDR1 is SQVTM and CDR2 is ANQGSEA in the germline V gene. The CDR3 is CSVDSGSRETQYF.

The chain links TRBV7-9 to TRBJ2-7; TCRdb's D call, TRBD1, is unchecked because there is no DNA. Looked up from germline, CDR1 is SEHNR and CDR2 is FQNEAQ (reference sequence). CDR3 length: 16 residues. The CDR3 protein is CASSLARTGLVHEQYF. The full variable domain, completed using reference TRBV7-9 and TRBJ2-7, is DTGVSQNPRHKITKRGQNVTFRCDPISEHNRLYWYRQTLGQGPEFLTYFQNEAQLEKSRLLSDRFSAERPKGSFSTLEIQRTEQGDSAMYLCASSLARTGLVHEQYFGPGTRLTVT.

This chain joins TRBV3-1 and TRBJ2-1; with no DNA, the TCRdb D assignment of TRBD1 cannot be verified. Per the germline V gene, CDR1 is LGHDT and CDR2 is YNNKEL (reference sequence). CDR3 length: 15 residues. The CDR3 loop reads CASSHRWDRANEQFF.

The rearrangement joins TRBV6-5 to TRBJ2-1. The germline gives CDR1 MNHEY, CDR2 SVGAGI. The CDR3 runs 11 residues. This CDR3 reads CASQRGNEQFF.

The chain couples TRBV3-1 to TRBJ1-2; absent DNA, TCRdb's TRBD1 call cannot be checked. CDR3 length: 15 amino acids. From germline, CDR1 is LGHDT and CDR2 YNNKEL (reference sequence). The CDR3 reads CASSHSGTGSYGYTF.

CDR3 residues: CASSLESQGDYNEQFF. J is TRBJ2-1 and V is TRBV13; TCRdb proposes TRBD1, but this gene call is untestable without DNA. There are 16 residues in the CDR3. CDR1 and CDR2 (germline): PRHDT, FYEKMQ (reference sequence).

The chain links TRBV6-6 to TRBJ1-1. Looked up from germline, CDR1 is MNHNY and CDR2 is SVGAGI (reference sequence). This CDR3 region has 14 residues. CDR3 sequence: CASSRGLGNTEAFF.

The rearrangement links TRBV21-1 to TRBJ1-2. TRBV21-1 is termed a pseudogene. The CDR3 covers 13 residues. The CDR3 region is CASSMNYQNGYTF.

The gene calls are TRBV10-3 and TRBJ1-5. The CDR3 runs 15 residues. Germline CDR1 is ENHRY and CDR2 is SYGVKD. Here the CDR3 reads CAISEPDYRNQPQHF.

The chain couples TRBV29-1 to TRBJ1-5. Germline loops: CDR1 SQVTM, CDR2 ANQGSEA. The CDR3 is 13 residues long. This CDR3 reads CSVGGGLTGPQHF.

The rearrangement links TRBV10-3 to TRBJ1-1. This CDR3 spans 12 amino acids. Looked up from germline, CDR1 is ENHRY and CDR2 is SYGVKD. The CDR3 is CTIRDVGTEAFF.

The V call is TRBV2, the J call TRBJ1-1. CDR1 is SNHLY and CDR2 is FYNNEI in the germline V gene. The CDR3 spans 12 residues. The CDR3 region is CASSVPDPEAFF.

The chain has TRBV6-2 or TRBV6-3 and TRBJ1-2; the D call from TCRdb, TRBD1, cannot be confirmed without DNA. The CDR3 consists of 16 residues. CDR1 and CDR2 (germline): MNHEY, SVGEGT. CDR3 residues: CASSYPKPGTGSGYTF.

The chain is built from TRBV10-2 and TRBJ2-7; the TCRdb D gene call, TRBD2, has no DNA to confirm it. This CDR3 spans 14 amino acids. Looked up from germline, CDR1 is WSHSY and CDR2 is SAAADI. CDR3 sequence reads: CASGSSGGSYEQYF.

The J gene is TRBJ2-5, the V gene TRBV29-1; absent DNA, TCRdb's TRBD1 call cannot be checked. Germline-derived CDR1 and CDR2 are SQVTM and ANQGSEA. CDR3 length equals 12 residues. This CDR3 is CSVYRGQETQYF. Looking up the rest from reference TRBV29-1 and TRBJ2-5 gives the full variable domain: SAVISQKPSRDICQRGTSLTIQCQVDSQVTMMFWYRQQPGQSLTLIATANQGSEATYESGFVIDKFPISRPNLTFSTLTVSNMSPEDSSIYLCSVYRGQETQYFGPGTRLLVL.

The V gene is TRBV5-1, the J gene TRBJ2-3; TCRdb's D call of TRBD2 is untestable without DNA. Germline loops: CDR1 SGHRS, CDR2 YFSETQ. The CDR3 runs 16 residues. The CDR3 sequence is CASSLVALARPDTQYF.